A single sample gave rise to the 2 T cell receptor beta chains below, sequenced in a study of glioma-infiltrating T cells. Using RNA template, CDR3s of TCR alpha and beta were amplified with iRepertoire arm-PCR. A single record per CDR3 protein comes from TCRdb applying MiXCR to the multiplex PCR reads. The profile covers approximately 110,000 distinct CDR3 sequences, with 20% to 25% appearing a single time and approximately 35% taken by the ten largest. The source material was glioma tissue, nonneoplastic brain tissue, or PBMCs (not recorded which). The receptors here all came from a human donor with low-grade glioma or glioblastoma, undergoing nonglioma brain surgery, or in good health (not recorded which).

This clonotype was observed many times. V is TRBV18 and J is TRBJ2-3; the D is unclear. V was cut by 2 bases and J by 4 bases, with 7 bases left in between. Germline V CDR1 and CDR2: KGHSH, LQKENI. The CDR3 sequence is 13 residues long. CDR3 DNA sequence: TGTGCCAGCTCACCAGATTCAGCAGATACGCAGTATTTT. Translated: CASSPDSADTQYF.

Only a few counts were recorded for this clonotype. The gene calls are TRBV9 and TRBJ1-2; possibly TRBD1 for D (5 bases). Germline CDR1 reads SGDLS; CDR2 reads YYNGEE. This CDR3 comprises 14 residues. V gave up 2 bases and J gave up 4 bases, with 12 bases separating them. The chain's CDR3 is CASSVGGGAYGYTF. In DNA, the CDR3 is TGTGCCAGCAGCGTCGGGGGAGGCGCCTATGGCTACACCTTC.